The next 25 T cell receptor beta chains were all read from a single sample in a study of shared clonotypes between healthy human individuals. Using immunoSEQ multiplex PCR, the repertoire was profiled, and TCRdb retains in-frame clones only, with some absent. Here the sample spans 950,000 to 1,300,000 clones, more than 60% being singletons. The sequencing sample was made of memory CD4+ T cells sorted from blood. Subset given: CD45RA-negative fraction. These receptors all stem from a man younger than 35 in good health.

The sample holds a few counts of this clone. The V call is TRBV6-5, the J call TRBJ2-2; tentatively, D is TRBD1 (6 bases). V dropped 2 bases and J dropped 0 bases, with 10 bases sitting between them. Germline loops: CDR1 MNHEY, CDR2 SVGAGI. This CDR3 is 16 amino acids long. Here the CDR3 DNA reads TGTGCCAGCAGTTACGACAGGACCACGAACACCGGGGAGCTGTTTTTT. Translated: CASSYDRTTNTGELFF.

This CDR3 reads CATRDLTNNEQFF. DNA for the CDR3: TGTGCCACCAGGGACCTAACCAACAATGAGCAGTTCTTC. The V and J genes are TRBV15 and TRBJ2-1; D uncertain. The CDR3 spans 13 residues. The germline gives CDR1 LNHNV, CDR2 YYDKDF (reference sequence). The V gene lost 6 bases and the J gene lost 5 bases, with 11 bases spanning the gap.

V gene TRBV20-1 combines with J gene TRBJ2-5; D is uncertain. CDR1 is DFQATT, CDR2 SNEGSKA, per germline (reference sequence). Between the trimmed V and J ends, which lost 6 bases and 4 bases, there was a span of 9 bases. CDR3 size: 11 residues. CDR3 coding DNA: TGCAGTGCCCAAACTGGAGAGACCCAGTACTTC. It yields the protein CSAQTGETQYF.

The gene calls are TRBV9 and TRBJ2-3; no clear D. The CDR3 is 15 residues long. V was clipped by 0 bases and J by 6 bases, with 14 bases between them. Germline assignment: CDR1 SGDLS and CDR2 YYNGEE. The DNA of the CDR3 is TGTGCCAGCAGCGTAGACGGCCACGATTCGGATACGCAGTATTTT. Translated: CASSVDGHDSDTQYF.

The chain links TRBV5-1 to TRBJ1-1, with D tentatively TRBD1 (6 bases). CDR1 and CDR2 (germline): SGHRS, YFSETQ. Trimming removed 6 bases from V and 3 bases from J, with 24 bases in between. This CDR3 contains 17 residues. This CDR3 is CASNRDAGGKKDTEAFF. CDR3 sequence (DNA): TGCGCCAGCAACAGGGACGCGGGAGGTAAAAAGGACACTGAAGCTTTCTTT.

The chain combines TRBV7-3 with TRBJ2-3; tentative D call: TRBD2 (6 bases). V was shortened by 0 bases and J by 0 bases, with 10 bases between the two germline ends. Germline lookup yields CDR1 SGHTA and CDR2 FQGTGA. The CDR3 extends over 16 amino acids. The CDR3 here is CASSLTGAGSTDTQYF. CDR3 sequence (DNA): TGTGCCAGCAGCTTAACGGGCGCGGGGAGCACAGATACGCAGTATTTT. The entire variable domain, with the rest obtained from reference TRBV7-3 and TRBJ2-3, is as follows: GAGVSQTPSNKVTEKGKYVELRCDPISGHTALYWYRQSLGQGPEFLIYFQGTGAADDSGLPNDRFFAVRPEGSVSTLKIQRTERGDSAVYLCASSLTGAGSTDTQYFGPGTRLTVL.

This sequence joins TRBV30 and TRBJ1-3; 7 bases match TRBD1. Germline trimming cut 4 bases from V and 0 bases from J; bases unmatched to any gene: 6. Looked up from germline, CDR1 is GTSNPN and CDR2 is SVGIG (reference sequence). The CDR3 is made up of 15 amino acids. CDR3 sequence reads: CAWTRQGSSGNTIYF. Here the CDR3 DNA reads TGTGCCTGGACCCGACAGGGCTCCTCTGGAAACACCATATATTTT.

This chain connects TRBV6-1 to TRBJ2-4, with D perhaps matching TRBD2 (5 bases). Trimming removed 6 bases from V and 9 bases from J, with 12 bases in between. This CDR3 contains 12 residues. Germline CDR1 is MNHNS and CDR2 is SASEGT. In nucleotides, the CDR3 is TGTGCCAGCAGAACGACGGGAAGCATTCAGTACTTC. This codes for CASRTTGSIQYF.

As for this clone: Additional DNA sequences in this sample encode the identical CDR3. The CDR3 bases are TGCAGTGCTCGGGGGGACGAAAAACTGTTTTTT. It translates to CSARGDEKLFF. The chain combines TRBV20-1 with TRBJ1-4; possibly TRBD1 for D (5 bases). The germline V gene encodes CDR1 DFQATT and CDR2 SNEGSKA (reference sequence). V lost 5 bases and J 8 bases, leaving 9 bases between the germline ends. The CDR3 covers 11 residues.

The chain combines TRBV10-2 with TRBJ2-3; 12 nucleotides line up with TRBD2. The CDR3 consists of 21 residues. The J segment lost 0 bases and the V segment lost 3 bases, leaving 16 bases of the junction unmatched. Per the germline V gene, CDR1 is WSHSY and CDR2 is SAAADI. CDR3 sequence: CASSDPDGWTSGAISTDTQYF. The CDR3 DNA reads TGCGCCAGCAGTGACCCTGACGGGTGGACTAGCGGGGCGATTAGCACAGATACGCAGTATTTT.

V usage is TRBV2 and J usage is TRBJ2-7; TRBD1 aligns across 7 bases. The length of the CDR3 is 13 residues. The V gene's germline CDR1 is SNHLY and CDR2 FYNNEI. V was clipped by 4 bases and J by 2 bases; unmatched bases: 2. CDR3 in amino acids: CASSGQGPYEQYF. For the CDR3, the DNA is TGTGCCAGCAGTGGACAGGGCCCCTACGAGCAGTACTTC.

In regard to this clone: One end of the junction does not line up with germline, which may come from a read error. The chain has TRBV7-7 and TRBJ2-2; no clear D. Germline CDR1 SSHAT, CDR2 FNYEAQ (reference sequence). CDR3 size: 13 residues. CDR3 in amino acids: CASSLDHTGELFF. For the CDR3, the DNA is TGTGCTAGCAGCTTAGACCACACCGGGGAGCTGTTTTTT.

The V gene is TRBV10-1, the J gene TRBJ2-1; D uncertain. Germline loops: CDR1 WNHNN, CDR2 SYGVQD (reference sequence). V lost 10 bases to trimming and J lost 5 bases, with 9 bases between them. This CDR3 has 11 residues. Here the CDR3 DNA reads TGCGCCACCGAAGAGAACAATGAGCAGTTCTTC. Its protein product is CATEENNEQFF.

The chain carries TRBV5-6 and TRBJ1-6, with 7 nucleotides matching TRBD1. V gave up 3 bases and J gave up 6 bases; unmatched junction bases: 3. Germline V gene sequence: CDR1 SGHDT, CDR2 YYEEEE. CDR3 size: 14 residues. Here the CDR3 reads CASSWDSSNSPLHF. CDR3 bases: TGTGCCAGCAGCTGGGACAGCTCTAATTCACCCCTCCACTTT.

Details on this clone: The same CDR3 can be traced to other DNA sequences in this sample. This chain links TRBV6-5 with TRBJ2-7; 7 bases line up with TRBD2. V shed 2 bases, J shed 0 bases, and the junction held 1 base outside the gene matches. Germline assignment: CDR1 MNHEY and CDR2 SVGAGI. The length of the CDR3 is 14 residues. This CDR3 is CASSYRGSSYEQYF. The CDR3 DNA reads as TGTGCCAGCAGTTACCGCGGGAGCTCCTACGAGCAGTACTTC.

The CDR3, as DNA: TGTGCCAGCAGATTCGTGACAGACTATGGCTACACCTTC. This translates into CASRFVTDYGYTF. The chain links TRBV28 to TRBJ1-2, with D perhaps matching TRBD1 (5 bases). This CDR3 spans 13 amino acids. CDR1 MDHEN and CDR2 SYDVKM come from the germline V gene. Trimming took 6 bases from V and 3 from J, leaving 11 bases between them.

The table lists this clone with a count of one. The chain has TRBV28 and TRBJ2-7; TRBD2 matches at 8 bases. The V and J ends lost 6 bases and 2 bases, in that order; junction bases with no gene match: 3. The CDR3 sequence is 13 residues long. Germline V gene lookup returns CDR1 MDHEN and CDR2 SYDVKM. CDR3 sequence reads: CASRPGGAYEQYF. The CDR3 DNA is TGTGCCAGCAGACCCGGGGGGGCCTACGAGCAGTACTTC.

The rearrangement joins TRBV5-4 to TRBJ1-2; D call uncertain. The germline V gene has CDR1 SGHNT and CDR2 YYREEE (reference sequence). The CDR3 sequence is 13 residues long. Trimming left V 4 bases short and J 1 base short, with 8 bases between. This CDR3 is CASSVDGNYGYTF. In nucleotides, the CDR3 is TGTGCCAGCAGCGTGGACGGTAACTATGGCTACACCTTC.

The chain recombines TRBV7-2 with TRBJ2-6; D gene ambiguous. The CDR3 consists of 15 residues. Germline V gives CDR1 SGHTA, CDR2 FQGNSA. V dropped 2 bases and J dropped 2 bases, with 7 bases sitting between them. The CDR3 DNA reads TGTGCCAGCAGCTTAAGTCTCCCTGGGGCCAACGTCCTGACTTTC. Protein product: CASSLSLPGANVLTF.

The V gene is TRBV7-2, the J gene TRBJ1-2; 7 bases map to TRBD1. Trimming removed 5 bases from V and 3 bases from J; junction bases left unmatched: 3. The germline V gene has CDR1 SGHTA and CDR2 FQGNSA. This CDR3 has 13 residues. The chain's CDR3 is CASSVDRDYGYTF. CDR3 coding DNA: TGTGCCAGCAGCGTTGACAGGGACTATGGCTACACCTTC.

The rearrangement joins TRBV6-4 to TRBJ2-2, with D perhaps matching TRBD1 (5 bases). V lost 5 bases, J lost 0 bases, and 7 bases lay in between. CDR1 is MRHNA and CDR2 is SNTAGT in the germline V gene. The CDR3 covers 14 residues. CDR3 region: CASSRQTNTGELFF. For the CDR3, the DNA is TGTGCCAGCAGTCGACAGACGAACACCGGGGAGCTGTTTTTT.

V gene TRBV7-9 combines with J gene TRBJ2-1, with D tentatively TRBD1 or TRBD2 (5 bases each). Trimming shortened V by 1 base and J by 8 bases, and 18 bases separated the two germline ends. Germline V gene sequence: CDR1 SEHNR, CDR2 FQNEAQ (reference sequence). This CDR3 comprises 16 residues. The chain's CDR3 is CASSLVALGVGDEQFF. The CDR3 DNA is TGTGCCAGCAGCTTAGTCGCTCTGGGGGTTGGGGATGAGCAGTTCTTC.

V and J are TRBV5-1 and TRBJ2-3; TRBD1 aligns across 7 bases. After removal of 2 bases from V and 1 base from J, the junction contained 4 bases not matched to a gene. The CDR3 spans 15 residues. Germline values: CDR1 SGHRS, CDR2 YFSETQ. The CDR3 protein is CASSLTGTGTDTQYF. Here the CDR3 DNA reads TGCGCCAGCAGCTTAACCGGGACAGGCACAGATACGCAGTATTTT.

This chain joins TRBV6-5 and TRBJ2-1; D not resolved. Germline-derived CDR1 and CDR2 are MNHEY and SVGAGI. V lost 6 bases to trimming and J lost 1 base, with 10 bases between them. CDR3 size: 14 residues. Here the CDR3 DNA reads TGTGCCAGCAGGCGCCCCGAGTCCTACAATGAGCAGTTCTTC. It codes for CASRRPESYNEQFF.

The chain couples TRBV2 to TRBJ2-7, with D hard to call. The CDR3 covers 14 residues. V lost 6 bases to trimming and J lost 0 bases, with 12 bases between them. The germline V gene encodes CDR1 SNHLY and CDR2 FYNNEI. CDR3: CASSGTRSSYEQYF. The CDR3 coding sequence is TGTGCCAGCAGCGGAACACGGAGCTCCTACGAGCAGTACTTC.